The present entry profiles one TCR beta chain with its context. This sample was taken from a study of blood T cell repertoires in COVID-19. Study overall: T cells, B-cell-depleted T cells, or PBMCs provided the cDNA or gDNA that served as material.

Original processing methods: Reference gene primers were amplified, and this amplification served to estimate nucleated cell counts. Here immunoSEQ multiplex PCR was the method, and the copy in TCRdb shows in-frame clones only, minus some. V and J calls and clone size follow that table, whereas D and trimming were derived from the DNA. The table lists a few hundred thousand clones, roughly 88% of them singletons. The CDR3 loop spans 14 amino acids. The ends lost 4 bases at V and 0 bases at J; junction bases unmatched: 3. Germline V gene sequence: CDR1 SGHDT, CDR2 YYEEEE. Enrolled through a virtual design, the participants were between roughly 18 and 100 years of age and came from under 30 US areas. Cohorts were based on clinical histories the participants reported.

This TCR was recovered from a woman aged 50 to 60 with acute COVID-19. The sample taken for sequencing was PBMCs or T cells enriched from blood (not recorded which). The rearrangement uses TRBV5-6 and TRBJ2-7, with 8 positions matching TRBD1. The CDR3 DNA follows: TGTGCCAGCAGCCGACAGGGGATCTCCTACGAGCAGTACTTC. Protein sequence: CASSRQGISYEQYF.